The T cell receptor beta chain under discussion was sequenced for a study of shared clonotypes between healthy human individuals. The length of the CDR3 is 16 residues. Per the germline V gene, CDR1 is SGHNT and CDR2 is YYREEE (reference sequence). Generated by immunoSEQ multiplex PCR, the TCRdb table keeps only in-frame clones and is missing some. The table records approximately 470,000 clones, around 85% of them present only once. As concerns this clone: The germline gene is not matched at one end of the junction; a read error may be the cause.

Material for sequencing was PBMCs. This TCR derives from a woman aged 40 to 50 in good health. Some clones in this sample may be carry-over from other donors' samples. This rearrangement joins TRBV5-4 to TRBJ2-1, with 13 bases fitting TRBD2. CDR3 amino acids: CASGLPGLAGASEQFF. The CDR3 DNA follows: TGTGCCAGCGGCTTGCCCGGACTAGCGGGAGCGAGTGAGCAGTTCTTC.